The rows below give T cell receptor beta chains drawn from one sample of a study of CD8 T cells in Susac syndrome. Via MiXCR, TCRdb re-called the immunoSEQ multiplex PCR reads, giving one row per CDR3 protein. The profile shows some 130,000 distinct CDR3 sequences, about 95% of them singletons. Material for sequencing was CD8+ T cells from PBMCs. The receptors were sampled from a human donor with Susac syndrome. The CDR3 runs from the conserved cysteine through the conserved F or W. D genes are given only for firm matches.

D: -
V: TRBV9
J: TRBJ1-4
CDR3: CASTRFGATNEKLFF
DNA: TGTGCCAGCACCCGTTTCGGTGCAACTAATGAAAAACTGTTTTTT

D: TRBD1
V: TRBV29-1
J: TRBJ1-2
CDR3: CSDTGTVNYGYTF
DNA: TGCAGCGACACCGGGACAGTGAACTATGGCTACACCTTC

D: -
V: TRBV12-3/TRBV12-4
J: TRBJ2-3
CDR3: CASSFGPGTDTQYF
DNA: TGTGCCAGCAGTTTCGGCCCCGGCACAGATACGCAGTATTTT

D: -
V: TRBV20-1
J: TRBJ1-1
CDR3: CSARRAEMNTEAFF
DNA: TGCAGTGCTAGAAGGGCAGAGATGAACACTGAAGCTTTCTTT

D: -
V: TRBV30
J: TRBJ1-1
CDR3: CAWSYTDNTEAFF
DNA: TGTGCCTGGAGTTATACTGACAACACTGAAGCTTTCTTT

D: -
V: TRBV4-1
J: TRBJ1-1
CDR3: CASSPSTVIEAFF
DNA: TGCGCCAGCAGCCCGTCGACGGTGATTGAAGCTTTCTTT

D: -
V: TRBV9
J: TRBJ2-2
CDR3: CASSVDSGELFF
DNA: TGTGCCAGCAGCGTAGACTCCGGGGAGCTGTTTTTT

D: TRBD2
V: TRBV4-1
J: TRBJ2-1
CDR3: CASSQVGGAGGAWDEQFF
DNA: TGCGCCAGCAGCCAAGTTGGGGGAGCGGGGGGGGCATGGGATGAGCAGTTCTTC

D: -
V: TRBV7-8
J: TRBJ2-3
CDR3: CASSPSLQGFVTDTQYF
DNA: TGTGCCAGCAGCCCCTCCCTACAGGGTTTTGTTACAGATACGCAGTATTTT

D: -
V: TRBV2
J: TRBJ2-5
CDR3: CASSEGRVRETQYF
DNA: TGTGCCAGCAGTGAAGGCAGGGTGAGGGAGACCCAGTACTTC

D: TRBD1
V: TRBV5-6
J: TRBJ2-7
CDR3: CASSSSGTGVYEQYF
DNA: TGTGCCAGCAGCTCATCCGGGACAGGGGTGTACGAGCAGTACTTC

D: TRBD1
V: TRBV29-1
J: TRBJ1-2
CDR3: CSVEEGTAYGYTF
DNA: TGCAGCGTTGAAGAGGGGACAGCCTATGGCTACACCTTC

D: -
V: TRBV4-2
J: TRBJ1-2
CDR3: CASSQEGRALLYGYTF
DNA: TGTGCCAGCAGCCAAGAGGGCAGGGCCCTCCTCTATGGCTACACCTTC

D: TRBD1
V: TRBV5-6
J: TRBJ2-3
CDR3: CASRSGQGAFTDTQYF
DNA: TGTGCCAGCAGGTCAGGACAGGGGGCCTTCACAGATACGCAGTATTTT

D: TRBD1
V: TRBV7-7
J: TRBJ2-2
CDR3: CASSLRDSVTGELFF
DNA: TGTGCTAGCAGCCTACGGGACAGTGTCACCGGGGAGCTGTTTTTT

D: TRBD1
V: TRBV15
J: TRBJ1-1
CDR3: CATSRDLWGTGSEAFF
DNA: TGTGCCACCAGCAGAGATCTCTGGGGGACAGGTTCTGAAGCTTTCTTT

D: TRBD2
V: TRBV6-1
J: TRBJ2-7
CDR3: CALAGPSGDWSDEQYF
DNA: TGTGCCCTCGCTGGCCCCAGCGGGGACTGGTCGGACGAGCAGTACTTC

D: -
V: TRBV20-1
J: TRBJ1-1
CDR3: CSARETPNTEAFF
DNA: TGCAGTGCTAGAGAAACACCGAACACTGAAGCTTTCTTT

D: -
V: TRBV9
J: TRBJ2-7
CDR3: CASSPSDFGGTSYEQYF
DNA: TGTGCCAGCAGCCCTAGCGATTTCGGCGGGACAAGCTACGAGCAGTACTTC

D: -
V: TRBV14
J: TRBJ2-1
CDR3: CASSREMGATYNEQFF
DNA: TGTGCCAGCAGCCGAGAGATGGGAGCCACCTACAATGAGCAGTTCTTC

D: -
V: TRBV5-1
J: TRBJ2-1
CDR3: CASSLGPLQGVLSYNEQFF
DNA: TGCGCCAGCAGCTTGGGCCCACTCCAAGGGGTCCTCTCCTACAATGAGCAGTTCTTC

D: -
V: TRBV4-1
J: TRBJ2-7
CDR3: CASSQGAFSYEQYF
DNA: TGCGCCAGCAGCCAAGGGGCTTTCTCCTACGAGCAGTACTTC

D: -
V: TRBV5-5
J: TRBJ2-7
CDR3: CASSLAWVEQYF
DNA: TGTGCCAGCAGCTTGGCCTGGGTCGAGCAGTACTTC

D: TRBD2
V: TRBV3-1
J: TRBJ2-3
CDR3: CASSQEIAGGPMNTQYF
DNA: TGTGCCAGCAGCCAAGAGATAGCGGGAGGCCCCATGAATACGCAGTATTTT

D: -
V: TRBV12-3/TRBV12-4
J: TRBJ1-5
CDR3: CASSLSGDSNQPQHF
DNA: TGTGCCAGCAGTTTATCCGGGGATAGCAATCAGCCCCAGCATTTT

D: TRBD1
V: TRBV29-1
J: TRBJ2-3
CDR3: CSVGTGRGTMDTQYF
DNA: TGCAGCGTGGGGACAGGGCGGGGTACTATGGATACGCAGTATTTT

D: -
V: TRBV27
J: TRBJ1-1
CDR3: CASSLSPATEAFF
DNA: TGTGCCAGCAGTTTATCCCCCGCCACTGAAGCTTTCTTT

D: -
V: TRBV30
J: TRBJ2-5
CDR3: CAWSGLASDQETQYF
DNA: TGTGCCTGGAGTGGATTGGCGTCTGACCAAGAGACCCAGTACTTC

D: -
V: TRBV27
J: TRBJ1-2
CDR3: CASSFSVNYGYTF
DNA: TGTGCCAGCAGTTTTTCTGTTAACTATGGCTACACCTTC

D: TRBD1
V: TRBV11-2
J: TRBJ2-2
CDR3: CASSLVGTGFSGELFF
DNA: TGTGCCAGCAGCTTAGTAGGGACAGGGTTTTCCGGGGAGCTGTTTTTT

D: -
V: TRBV4-1
J: TRBJ1-1
CDR3: CASSQEGTAEAFF
DNA: TGCGCCAGCAGCCAAGAGGGAACTGCTGAAGCTTTCTTT

D: TRBD1
V: TRBV27
J: TRBJ2-7
CDR3: CASSSRDRAYEQYF
DNA: TGTGCCAGCAGTTCCCGGGACAGGGCCTACGAGCAGTACTTC

D: -
V: TRBV19
J: TRBJ1-4
CDR3: CASSRQGREKLFF
DNA: TGTGCCAGTAGTCGCCAAGGACGGGAAAAACTGTTTTTT

D: -
V: TRBV5-6
J: TRBJ1-1
CDR3: CASSLVRPDSEAFF
DNA: TGTGCCAGCAGCTTGGTAAGGCCGGATTCAGAAGCTTTCTTT

D: -
V: TRBV29-1
J: TRBJ2-5
CDR3: CSGLGGERGETQYF
DNA: TGCAGCGGTTTAGGGGGGGAAAGGGGGGAGACCCAGTACTTC

D: -
V: TRBV5-6
J: TRBJ2-2
CDR3: CASSPGTAGELFF
DNA: TGTGCCAGCAGCCCAGGGACGGCCGGGGAGCTGTTTTTT

D: TRBD1
V: TRBV28
J: TRBJ1-5
CDR3: CASSITGGRQPQHF
DNA: TGTGCCAGCAGTATTACAGGGGGCCGGCAGCCCCAGCATTTT

D: TRBD2
V: TRBV6-6
J: TRBJ2-1
CDR3: CASSVAGGPYNEQFF
DNA: TGTGCCAGCAGCGTAGCGGGAGGGCCGTACAATGAGCAGTTCTTC

D: -
V: TRBV28
J: TRBJ2-5
CDR3: CASSHEWARGGETQYF
DNA: TGTGCCAGCAGCCACGAGTGGGCACGGGGTGGAGAGACCCAGTACTTC

D: -
V: TRBV20-1
J: TRBJ1-3
CDR3: CSAPIADPRMGAEKIAGNTIYF
DNA: TGCAGTGCCCCGATAGCGGACCCTCGGATGGGGGCAGAAAAGATCGCCGGAAACACCATATATTTT